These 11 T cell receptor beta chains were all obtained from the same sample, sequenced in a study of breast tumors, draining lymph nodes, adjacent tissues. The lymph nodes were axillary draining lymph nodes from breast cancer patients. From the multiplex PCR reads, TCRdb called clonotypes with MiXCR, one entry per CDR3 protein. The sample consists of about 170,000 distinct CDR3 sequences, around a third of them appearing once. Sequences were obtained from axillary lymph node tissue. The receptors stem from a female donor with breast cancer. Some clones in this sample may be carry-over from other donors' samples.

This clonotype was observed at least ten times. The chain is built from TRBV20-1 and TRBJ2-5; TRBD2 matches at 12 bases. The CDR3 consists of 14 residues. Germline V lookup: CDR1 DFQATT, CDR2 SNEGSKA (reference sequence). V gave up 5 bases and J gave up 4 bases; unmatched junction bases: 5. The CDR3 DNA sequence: TGCAGTGCTGCTAGCGGGAGGGTTTCAGAGACCCAGTACTTC. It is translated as CSAASGRVSETQYF.

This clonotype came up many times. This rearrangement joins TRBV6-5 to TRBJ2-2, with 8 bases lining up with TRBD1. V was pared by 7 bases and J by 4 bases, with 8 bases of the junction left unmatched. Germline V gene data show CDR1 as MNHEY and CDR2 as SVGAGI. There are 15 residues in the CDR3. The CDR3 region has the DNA TGTGCCAGCACTCGGGTACAGGGGGGCACCGGGGAGCTGTTTTTT. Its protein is CASTRVQGGTGELFF.

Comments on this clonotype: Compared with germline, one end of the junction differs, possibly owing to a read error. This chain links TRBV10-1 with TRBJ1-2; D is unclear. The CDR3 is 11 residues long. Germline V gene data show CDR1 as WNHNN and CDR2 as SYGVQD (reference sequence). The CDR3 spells CASRGLAGTPF. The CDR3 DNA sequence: TGCGCCAGCAGGGGCCTTGCGGGCACACCTTTC.

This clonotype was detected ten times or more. The CDR3 DNA follows: TGTGCCAGCAGCTTACGGCAGTCGGACTATAGCAATCAGCCCCAGCATTTT. Translation: CASSLRQSDYSNQPQHF. The V call is TRBV7-2, the J call TRBJ1-5; D is undetermined. Germline V gives CDR1 SGHTA, CDR2 FQGNSA. The CDR3 consists of 17 residues. Trimming removed 2 bases from V and 0 bases from J, with 14 bases in between.

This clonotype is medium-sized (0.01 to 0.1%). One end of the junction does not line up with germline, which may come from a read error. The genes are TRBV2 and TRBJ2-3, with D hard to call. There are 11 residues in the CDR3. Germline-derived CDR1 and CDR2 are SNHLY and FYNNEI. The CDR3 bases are TGTGCCAGCAGTGAATCGGGCGGAGAACGGTTT. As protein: CASSESGGERF.

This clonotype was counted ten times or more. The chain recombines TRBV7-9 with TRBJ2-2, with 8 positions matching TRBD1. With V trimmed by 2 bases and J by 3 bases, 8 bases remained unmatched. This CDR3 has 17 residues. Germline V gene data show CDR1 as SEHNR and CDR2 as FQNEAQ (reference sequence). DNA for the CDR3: TGTGCCAGCAGCTTACCCCCCCACAGGGGGGACACCGGGGAGCTGTTTTTT. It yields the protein CASSLPPHRGDTGELFF.

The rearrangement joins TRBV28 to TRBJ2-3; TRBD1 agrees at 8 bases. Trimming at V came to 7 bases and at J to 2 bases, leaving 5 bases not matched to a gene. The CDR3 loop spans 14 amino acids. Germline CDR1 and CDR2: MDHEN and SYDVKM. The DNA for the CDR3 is TGTGCCAGCAATTCCAGGGGGCTCACAGATACGCAGTATTTT. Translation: CASNSRGLTDTQYF.

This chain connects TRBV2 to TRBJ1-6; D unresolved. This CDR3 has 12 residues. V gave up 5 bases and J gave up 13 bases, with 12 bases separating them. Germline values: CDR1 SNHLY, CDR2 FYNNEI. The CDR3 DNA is TGTGCCAGCAGTCCGGGTTTTTTTCCCCTCCACTTT. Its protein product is CASSPGFFPLHF.

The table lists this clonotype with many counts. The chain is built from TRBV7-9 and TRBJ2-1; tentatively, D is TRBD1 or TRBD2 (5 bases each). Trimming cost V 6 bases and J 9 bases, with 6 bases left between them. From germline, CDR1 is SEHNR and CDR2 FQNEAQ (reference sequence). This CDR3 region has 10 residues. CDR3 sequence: CASRGTEQFF. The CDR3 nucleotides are TGTGCCAGCAGGGGGACTGAGCAGTTCTTC.

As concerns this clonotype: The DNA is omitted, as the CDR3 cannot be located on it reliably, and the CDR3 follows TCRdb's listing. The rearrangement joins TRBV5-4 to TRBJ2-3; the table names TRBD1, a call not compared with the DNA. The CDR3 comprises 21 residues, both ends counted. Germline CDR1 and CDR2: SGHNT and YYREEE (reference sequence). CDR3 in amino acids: CASSFYICSARPSPGGDTQYF.

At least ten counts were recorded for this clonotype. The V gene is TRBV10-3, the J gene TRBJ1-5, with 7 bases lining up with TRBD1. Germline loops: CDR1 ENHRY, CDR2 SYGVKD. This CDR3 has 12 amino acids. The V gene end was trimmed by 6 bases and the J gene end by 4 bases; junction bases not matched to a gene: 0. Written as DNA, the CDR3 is TGTGCCATCAGGACAGGGAATCAGCCCCAGCATTTT. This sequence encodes CAIRTGNQPQHF.